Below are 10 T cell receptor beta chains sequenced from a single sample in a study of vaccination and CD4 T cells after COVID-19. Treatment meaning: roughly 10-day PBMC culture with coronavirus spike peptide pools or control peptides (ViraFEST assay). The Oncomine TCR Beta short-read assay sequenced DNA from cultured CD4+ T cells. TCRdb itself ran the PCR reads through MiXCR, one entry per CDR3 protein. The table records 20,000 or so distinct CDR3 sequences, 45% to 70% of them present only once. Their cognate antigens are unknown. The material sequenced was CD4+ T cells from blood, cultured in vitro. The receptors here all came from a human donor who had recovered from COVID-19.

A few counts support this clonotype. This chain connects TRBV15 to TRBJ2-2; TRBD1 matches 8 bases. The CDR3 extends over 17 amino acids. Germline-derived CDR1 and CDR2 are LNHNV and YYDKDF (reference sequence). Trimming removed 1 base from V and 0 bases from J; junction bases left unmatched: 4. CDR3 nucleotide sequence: TGTGCCACCAGCAGAGGGCAGGGGGCGACGAACACCGGGGAGCTGTTTTTT. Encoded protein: CATSRGQGATNTGELFF.

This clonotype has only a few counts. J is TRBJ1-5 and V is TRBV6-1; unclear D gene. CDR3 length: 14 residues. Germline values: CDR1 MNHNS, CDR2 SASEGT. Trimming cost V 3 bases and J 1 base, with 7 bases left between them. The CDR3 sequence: CASSDSLSNQPQHF. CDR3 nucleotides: TGTGCCAGCAGTGACAGCTTAAGCAATCAGCCCCAGCATTTT.

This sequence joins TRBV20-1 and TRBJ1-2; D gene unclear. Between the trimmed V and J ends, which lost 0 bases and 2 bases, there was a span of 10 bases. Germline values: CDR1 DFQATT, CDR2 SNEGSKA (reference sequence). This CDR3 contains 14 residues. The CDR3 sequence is CSARDAGKNYGYTF. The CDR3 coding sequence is TGCAGTGCTAGAGATGCGGGGAAGAACTATGGCTACACCTTC.

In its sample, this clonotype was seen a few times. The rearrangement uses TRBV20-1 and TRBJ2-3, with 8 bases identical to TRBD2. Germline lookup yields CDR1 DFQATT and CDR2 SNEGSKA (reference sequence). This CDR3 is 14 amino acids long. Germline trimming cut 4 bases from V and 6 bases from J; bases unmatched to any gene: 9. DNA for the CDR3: TGCAGTGCTAACCTCCGGGAGGGCCGGGATACGCAGTATTTT. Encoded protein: CSANLREGRDTQYF.

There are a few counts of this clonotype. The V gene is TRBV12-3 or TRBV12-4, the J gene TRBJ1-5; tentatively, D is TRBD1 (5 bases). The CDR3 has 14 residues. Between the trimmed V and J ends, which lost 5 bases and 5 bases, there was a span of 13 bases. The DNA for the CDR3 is TGTGCCAGCAGTGCTGGGACGTGGGATCAGCCCCAGCATTTT. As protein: CASSAGTWDQPQHF.

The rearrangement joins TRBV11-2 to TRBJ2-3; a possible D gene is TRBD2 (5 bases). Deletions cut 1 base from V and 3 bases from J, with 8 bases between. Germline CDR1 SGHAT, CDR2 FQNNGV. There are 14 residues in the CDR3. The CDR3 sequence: CASSLAGSTDTQYF. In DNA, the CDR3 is TGTGCCAGCAGCTTAGCGGGAAGTACAGATACGCAGTATTTT.

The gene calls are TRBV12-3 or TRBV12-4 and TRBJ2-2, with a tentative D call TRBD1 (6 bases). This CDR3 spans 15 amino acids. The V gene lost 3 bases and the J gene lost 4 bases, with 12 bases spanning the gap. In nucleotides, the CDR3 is TGTGCCAGCAGTTTGACAGGACACAGCACCGGGGAGCTGTTTTTT. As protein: CASSLTGHSTGELFF.

This chain's CDR3 is CASRGVGGELFF. In DNA form, the CDR3 reads TGTGCCAGCAGAGGGGTGGGGGGGGAGCTGTTTTTT. The chain has TRBV28 and TRBJ2-2; maybe TRBD1 (5 bases). There are 12 residues in the CDR3. CDR1 and CDR2 (germline): MDHEN, SYDVKM. V was shortened by 6 bases and J by 8 bases, with 10 bases between the two germline ends.

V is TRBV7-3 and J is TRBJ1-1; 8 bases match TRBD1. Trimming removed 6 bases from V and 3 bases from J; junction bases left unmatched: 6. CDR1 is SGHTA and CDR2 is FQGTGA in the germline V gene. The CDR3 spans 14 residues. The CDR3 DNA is TGTGCCAGCAGACACAGGGGGGGGGACACTGAAGCTTTCTTT. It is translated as CASRHRGGDTEAFF. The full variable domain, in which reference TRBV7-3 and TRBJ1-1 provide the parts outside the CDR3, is GAGVSQTPSNKVTEKGKYVELRCDPISGHTALYWYRQSLGQGPEFLIYFQGTGAADDSGLPNDRFFAVRPEGSVSTLKIQRTERGDSAVYLCASRHRGGDTEAFFGQGTRLTVV.

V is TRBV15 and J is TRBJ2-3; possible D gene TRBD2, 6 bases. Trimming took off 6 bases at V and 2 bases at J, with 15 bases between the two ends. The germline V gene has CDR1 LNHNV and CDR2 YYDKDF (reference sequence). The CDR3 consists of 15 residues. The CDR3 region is CATREGYRYTDTQYF. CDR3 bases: TGTGCCACCAGGGAGGGGTACAGATACACAGATACGCAGTATTTT.